The rows below give T cell receptor beta chains drawn from one sample of a study of shared clonotypes between healthy human individuals. TCRdb's copy holds only in-frame clones and misses some; the assay was immunoSEQ multiplex PCR. The sample has some 470,000 clones; roughly four fifths are singletons. Sequencing was performed on PBMCs. The receptors here all came from a woman aged 35 to 49 in good health. Some clones in this sample may be carry-over from other donors' samples. The CDR3 runs from the conserved cysteine through the conserved F or W. Each record gives: D gene, clone size, V gene, J gene, CDR3 protein, CDR3 DNA. A D gene is named only where the DNA matches it firmly. Size tells how often a clone was seen (once, few, many) or the class of an expanded clone, and some rows leave it out.

d_call: -; clone_size: once; v_call: TRBV27; j_call: TRBJ1-5; cdr3_aa: CASSFGQPQHF; cdr3_nt: TGTGCCAGCAGTTTTGGTCAGCCCCAGCATTTT
d_call: TRBD2; clone_size: -; v_call: TRBV4-2; j_call: TRBJ2-3; cdr3_aa: CASSLSGTSGDTQYF; cdr3_nt: TGTGCCAGCAGCCTCTCCGGGACTAGTGGGGATACGCAGTATTTT
d_call: -; clone_size: -; v_call: TRBV19; j_call: TRBJ2-7; cdr3_aa: CASSFQGYEQYF; cdr3_nt: TGTGCCAGTAGTTTCCAGGGTTACGAGCAGTACTTC
d_call: -; clone_size: -; v_call: TRBV9; j_call: TRBJ1-2; cdr3_aa: CASSVGGREGYTF; cdr3_nt: TGTGCCAGCAGCGTAGGAGGGAGGGAGGGCTACACCTTC
d_call: -; clone_size: -; v_call: TRBV28; j_call: TRBJ2-2; cdr3_aa: CASRNTNTGELFF; cdr3_nt: TGTGCCAGCAGGAACACGAACACCGGGGAGCTGTTTTTT
d_call: TRBD2; clone_size: once; v_call: TRBV30; j_call: TRBJ2-1; cdr3_aa: CALTLAGEYNKQFF; cdr3_nt: TGTGCCTTAACACTAGCGGGAGAGTACAATAAGCAGTTCTTC
d_call: -; clone_size: -; v_call: TRBV10-3; j_call: TRBJ2-7; cdr3_aa: CAISGTPGYEQYF; cdr3_nt: TGTGCCATCAGTGGGACGCCTGGCTACGAGCAGTACTTC
d_call: TRBD2; clone_size: -; v_call: TRBV4-2; j_call: TRBJ2-1; cdr3_aa: CASSQELAGDNEQFF; cdr3_nt: TGTGCCAGCAGCCAAGAGCTAGCGGGGGACAATGAGCAGTTCTTC
d_call: -; clone_size: -; v_call: TRBV6-1; j_call: TRBJ1-1; cdr3_aa: CASSEGGGNTEAFF; cdr3_nt: TGTGCCAGCAGTGAAGGAGGTGGGAACACTGAAGCTTTCTTT
d_call: -; clone_size: -; v_call: TRBV29-1; j_call: TRBJ2-3; cdr3_aa: CSVGRVRFTDTQYF; cdr3_nt: TGCAGCGTTGGAAGGGTGCGTTTCACAGATACGCAGTATTTT
d_call: -; clone_size: once; v_call: TRBV7-2; j_call: TRBJ2-7; cdr3_aa: CASSQEDAGRNYEQYF; cdr3_nt: TGTGCCAGCAGCCAAGAAGACGCCGGACGGAACTACGAGCAGTACTTC
d_call: TRBD2; clone_size: -; v_call: TRBV5-4; j_call: TRBJ2-3; cdr3_aa: CASSSGGVTDTQYF; cdr3_nt: TGTGCCAGCAGCTCGGGGGGAGTCACAGATACGCAGTATTTT
d_call: -; clone_size: few; v_call: TRBV5-5; j_call: TRBJ1-5; cdr3_aa: CASSLGVPGSPQHF; cdr3_nt: TGTGCCAGCAGCCTCGGGGTGCCCGGTTCGCCCCAGCATTTT
d_call: -; clone_size: many; v_call: TRBV6-1; j_call: TRBJ2-7; cdr3_aa: CASSELRHGTYEQYF; cdr3_nt: TGTGCCAGCAGTGAACTCCGTCACGGAACCTACGAGCAGTACTTC
d_call: TRBD1; clone_size: few; v_call: TRBV19; j_call: TRBJ1-1; cdr3_aa: CASDRGQGAFF; cdr3_nt: TGTGCCAGCGACAGGGGGCAGGGAGCTTTCTTT
d_call: TRBD1; clone_size: -; v_call: TRBV4-3; j_call: TRBJ2-3; cdr3_aa: CASSQDLLDRGRRDTQYF; cdr3_nt: TGCGCCAGCAGCCAAGATTTATTAGACAGGGGAAGGAGAGATACGCAGTATTTT
d_call: -; clone_size: -; v_call: TRBV30; j_call: TRBJ1-2; cdr3_aa: CAWSLGGDYTF; cdr3_nt: TGTGCCTGGAGCCTAGGAGGGGACTACACCTTC
d_call: TRBD1; clone_size: -; v_call: TRBV29-1; j_call: TRBJ2-7; cdr3_aa: CSVTGQGAGEQYF; cdr3_nt: TGCAGCGTAACTGGACAGGGGGCAGGAGAGCAGTACTTC
d_call: -; clone_size: -; v_call: TRBV6-6; j_call: TRBJ2-1; cdr3_aa: CAAASGGTYNEQFF; cdr3_nt: TGTGCCGCCGCAAGCGGTGGAACCTACAATGAGCAGTTCTTC
d_call: -; clone_size: -; v_call: TRBV6-5; j_call: TRBJ2-2; cdr3_aa: CASRVQVGELFF; cdr3_nt: TGTGCCAGCAGGGTCCAAGTTGGGGAGCTGTTTTTT
d_call: -; clone_size: -; v_call: TRBV5-1; j_call: TRBJ2-7; cdr3_aa: CASSLGASYEQYF; cdr3_nt: TGCGCCAGCAGCTTGGGGGCCTCCTACGAGCAGTACTTC
d_call: -; clone_size: -; v_call: TRBV30; j_call: TRBJ1-2; cdr3_aa: CAWGETGTHGYTF; cdr3_nt: TGTGCCTGGGGAGAAACAGGGACCCATGGCTACACCTTC
d_call: TRBD2; clone_size: -; v_call: TRBV9; j_call: TRBJ2-1; cdr3_aa: CASSFGTSRIEQFF; cdr3_nt: TGTGCCAGCAGCTTCGGGACTAGTAGAATTGAGCAGTTCTTC
d_call: TRBD2; clone_size: -; v_call: TRBV6-6; j_call: TRBJ2-7; cdr3_aa: CASSYSGTSGGYEQYF; cdr3_nt: TGTGCCAGCAGTTACTCGGGGACTAGCGGGGGCTACGAGCAGTACTTC
d_call: TRBD2; clone_size: -; v_call: TRBV5-4; j_call: TRBJ2-3; cdr3_aa: CASSPPGLAGFDGTDTQYF; cdr3_nt: TGTGCCAGCAGCCCGCCGGGACTAGCGGGATTTGACGGCACAGATACGCAGTATTTT
d_call: -; clone_size: once; v_call: TRBV18; j_call: TRBJ1-1; cdr3_aa: CASSPPGGEAFF; cdr3_nt: TGTGCCAGCTCACCACCTGGGGGTGAAGCTTTCTTT
d_call: -; clone_size: -; v_call: TRBV2; j_call: TRBJ1-5; cdr3_aa: CASSERMHDQPQHF; cdr3_nt: TGTGCCAGCAGTGAAAGGATGCACGATCAGCCCCAGCATTTT
d_call: -; clone_size: -; v_call: TRBV9; j_call: TRBJ2-2; cdr3_aa: CASRVASNTGELFF; cdr3_nt: TGTGCCAGCAGAGTCGCTAGCAACACCGGGGAGCTGTTTTTT
d_call: -; clone_size: -; v_call: TRBV4-1; j_call: TRBJ2-7; cdr3_aa: CASSQDWGVEQYF; cdr3_nt: TGCGCCAGCAGCCAAGATTGGGGCGTCGAGCAGTACTTC
d_call: -; clone_size: -; v_call: TRBV7-2; j_call: TRBJ1-3; cdr3_aa: CASSLDGGPGNTIYF; cdr3_nt: TGTGCCAGCAGCTTAGATGGGGGGCCTGGAAACACCATATATTTT
d_call: -; clone_size: -; v_call: TRBV7-2; j_call: TRBJ2-1; cdr3_aa: CASSLVHRGGGNEQFF; cdr3_nt: TGTGCCAGCAGCTTAGTCCACAGGGGAGGAGGGAATGAGCAGTTCTTC
d_call: TRBD2; clone_size: -; v_call: TRBV2; j_call: TRBJ2-1; cdr3_aa: CASSQRRGLAGRGSGEQFF; cdr3_nt: TGTGCCAGCAGTCAGCGAAGGGGGCTAGCGGGAAGGGGATCCGGTGAGCAGTTCTTC
d_call: TRBD1; clone_size: -; v_call: TRBV27; j_call: TRBJ2-3; cdr3_aa: CASSWNRGDTQYF; cdr3_nt: TGTGCCAGCAGTTGGAACAGGGGTGATACGCAGTATTTT
d_call: -; clone_size: -; v_call: TRBV7-7; j_call: TRBJ2-5; cdr3_aa: CASSYRNQETQYF; cdr3_nt: TGTGCTAGCAGCTACAGGAACCAAGAGACCCAGTACTTC
d_call: -; clone_size: -; v_call: TRBV2; j_call: TRBJ2-7; cdr3_aa: CASRETRGTVPHYEQYF; cdr3_nt: TGTGCCAGCAGGGAAACCCGTGGGACTGTCCCCCACTACGAGCAGTACTTC
d_call: -; clone_size: -; v_call: TRBV28; j_call: TRBJ2-4; cdr3_aa: CASSGEWPKNIQYF; cdr3_nt: TGTGCCAGCAGTGGGGAGTGGCCCAAAAACATTCAGTACTTC
d_call: TRBD1; clone_size: -; v_call: TRBV6-1; j_call: TRBJ1-2; cdr3_aa: CASSERGPGGYTF; cdr3_nt: TGTGCCAGCAGTGAAAGGGGGCCCGGGGGCTACACCTTC
d_call: -; clone_size: -; v_call: TRBV27; j_call: TRBJ1-1; cdr3_aa: CASSPEGSAWGAFF; cdr3_nt: TGTGCCAGCAGTCCAGAAGGATCGGCCTGGGGAGCTTTCTTT
d_call: -; clone_size: -; v_call: TRBV11-2; j_call: TRBJ2-2; cdr3_aa: CASSLDRGTGELFF; cdr3_nt: TGTGCCAGCAGCTTAGACCGGGGCACCGGGGAGCTGTTTTTT
d_call: TRBD1; clone_size: -; v_call: TRBV5-1; j_call: TRBJ1-4; cdr3_aa: CASSRDRGLEKLFF; cdr3_nt: TGCGCCAGCAGCCGGGACAGGGGGCTTGAAAAACTGTTTTTT
d_call: TRBD2; clone_size: few; v_call: TRBV29-1; j_call: TRBJ2-7; cdr3_aa: CSVVSGSPVREQYF; cdr3_nt: TGCAGCGTTGTTAGCGGGAGTCCGGTTCGGGAGCAGTACTTC
d_call: TRBD1; clone_size: -; v_call: TRBV2; j_call: TRBJ2-7; cdr3_aa: CAGRAGGSREQYF; cdr3_nt: TGTGCCGGCAGGGCAGGGGGCTCGAGGGAGCAGTACTTC
d_call: -; clone_size: once; v_call: TRBV7-2; j_call: TRBJ2-7; cdr3_aa: CASSLARGSYEQYF; cdr3_nt: TGTGCCAGCAGCTTAGCCCGCGGATCCTACGAGCAGTACTTC